These 28 T cell receptor beta chains came from one sample sequenced in a study of technical replicates of blood from a few donors (dated by TCRdb to 2016 to 2017). The method behind the library was the immunoSEQ multiplex PCR assay. TCRdb retrieved this table from immuneACCESS and kept in-frame rearrangements only. Not all clones are present; in checked studies, unresolved V genes account for under half, and no reason is known for the remainder. This sample has tens of thousands of clones in its table, and around 89% of those were observed once. The ten largest make up 0.41% of the sample. The sample taken for sequencing was T cells isolated from PBMCs. The receptors were gathered from a human donor in good health.

This clone was seen only a few times. V and J are TRBV30 and TRBJ1-5, with TRBD1 matching over 8 bases. The CDR3 has 13 residues. With 5 bases clipped from V and 7 bases from J, the junction kept 7 bases outside the gene matches. Germline V CDR1 and CDR2: GTSNPN, SVGIG (reference sequence). This CDR3 is CAWQTGERQPQHF. CDR3 in DNA: TGTGCCTGGCAGACAGGGGAGCGACAGCCCCAGCATTTT.

The chain employs TRBV19 and TRBJ1-2; tentatively, D is TRBD1 (5 bases). Germline CDR1 LNHDA, CDR2 SQIVND (reference sequence). The CDR3 consists of 13 residues. V lost 6 bases and J 8 bases, leaving 16 bases between the germline ends. The CDR3 sequence is CASRRGGEEGYTF. CDR3 in DNA: TGTGCCAGTAGAAGGGGAGGGGAAGAAGGCTACACCTTC. The complete variable domain, with remaining parts taken from reference TRBV19 and TRBJ1-2, reads DGGITQSPKYLFRKEGQNVTLSCEQNLNHDAMYWYRQDPGQGLRLIYYSQIVNDFQKGDIAEGYSVSREKKESFPLTVTSAQKNPTAFYLCASRRGGEEGYTFGSGTRLTVV.

J is TRBJ1-3 and V is TRBV6-5; TRBD1 matches at 7 bases. The germline CDR1 and CDR2 sequences are MNHEY and SVGAGI. The V and J ends lost 2 bases and 2 bases, in that order; junction bases with no gene match: 6. This CDR3 spans 16 amino acids. The CDR3 reads CASSYHTGATGNTIYF. Written as DNA, the CDR3 is TGTGCCAGCAGTTACCACACAGGGGCAACTGGAAACACCATATATTTT.

The chain is built from TRBV10-1 and TRBJ1-2; possibly TRBD1 for D (6 bases). CDR3 length: 12 amino acids. The germline V and J ends were trimmed by 6 bases and 4 bases, with 9 bases remaining between them. The V gene's germline CDR1 is WNHNN and CDR2 SYGVQD (reference sequence). The DNA for the CDR3 is TGCGCCAGCAGCGGGGACATCTATGGCTACACCTTC. Translating gives CASSGDIYGYTF.

For this clone: One junction end does not reproduce the germline sequence, and a read error may be involved. The chain combines TRBV7-9 with TRBJ2-4, with D possibly matching TRBD2 (6 bases). This CDR3 is 16 amino acids long. Germline V gene lookup returns CDR1 SEHNR and CDR2 FQNEAQ (reference sequence). The CDR3 reads CASSLQGQLAGNIQYF. The CDR3 coding sequence is TGTGCCAGTAGCTTACAAGGTCAACTAGCCGGAAACATTCAGTACTTC.

The CDR3 nucleotides are TGTGCCAGTAGCCCAGGGCCTCTGTACGAGCAGTACTTC. Translating gives CASSPGPLYEQYF. The chain recombines TRBV19 with TRBJ2-7; perhaps TRBD1 as D (5 bases). V was clipped by 6 bases and J by 4 bases, with 13 bases between them. Germline assignment: CDR1 LNHDA and CDR2 SQIVND (reference sequence). The length of the CDR3 is 13 residues.

The CDR3 DNA follows: TGCGCCAGCAGCTTATTCACAGGGGAGACCCAGTACTTC. As protein: CASSLFTGETQYF. The chain is built from TRBV5-1 and TRBJ2-5, with a weak D call TRBD1 (6 bases). The CDR3 has 13 amino acids. Per the germline V gene, CDR1 is SGHRS and CDR2 is YFSETQ. The V end was cut by 2 bases, the J end by 5 bases, with 10 bases between.

This clone was counted a few times. V is TRBV9 and J is TRBJ2-2, with 7 bases that match TRBD2. Germline V gene lookup returns CDR1 SGDLS and CDR2 YYNGEE. This CDR3 region has 16 residues. V shed 0 bases, J shed 1 base, and the junction held 3 bases outside the gene matches. The CDR3 loop reads CASSVGLAVNTGELFF. The CDR3 nucleotides are TGTGCCAGCAGCGTAGGGCTAGCGGTGAACACCGGGGAGCTGTTTTTT.

The chain couples TRBV10-3 to TRBJ1-1, with 7 bases fitting TRBD1. Trimming removed 3 bases from V and 7 bases from J; junction bases left unmatched: 8. The CDR3 sequence is 14 residues long. Looked up from germline, CDR1 is ENHRY and CDR2 is SYGVKD. The CDR3 loop is CAISDSGTVSEAFF. For the CDR3, the DNA is TGTGCCATCAGTGACTCCGGGACAGTAAGTGAAGCTTTCTTT.

CDR3 sequence reads: CASSPLEGAQPQHF. The CDR3, as DNA: TGTGCCAGCTCACCGCTGGAGGGCGCGCAGCCCCAGCATTTT. The chain is built from TRBV18 and TRBJ1-5; no reliable D call. Germline lookup yields CDR1 KGHSH and CDR2 LQKENI. The CDR3 runs 14 residues. V was trimmed by 3 bases and J by 7 bases, leaving 13 bases between them.

V and J are TRBV6-5 and TRBJ2-5, with a possible D match to TRBD2 (7 bases). Trimming took 8 bases from V and 4 from J, leaving 17 bases between them. Germline CDR1 is MNHEY and CDR2 is SVGAGI. The CDR3 sequence is 14 residues long. In nucleotides, the CDR3 is TGTGCCAGCGGGGGGGGCGGCAGGGGAGAGACCCAGTACTTC. This sequence encodes CASGGGGRGETQYF.

This chain uses TRBV11-3 with TRBJ2-6; 7 bases agree with TRBD1. V was clipped by 4 bases and J by 3 bases; unmatched bases: 3. Looked up from germline, CDR1 is SGHNT and CDR2 is YENEEA. There are 15 residues in the CDR3. The CDR3 spells CASSSGGYGANVLTF. In DNA form, the CDR3 reads TGTGCCAGCAGCTCAGGGGGTTATGGGGCCAACGTCCTGACTTTC.

The chain carries TRBV18 and TRBJ2-7, with TRBD2 matching over 12 bases. This CDR3 has 16 residues. From germline, CDR1 is KGHSH and CDR2 LQKENI. The V and J ends lost 3 bases and 4 bases, in that order; junction bases with no gene match: 7. The CDR3 loop is CASSPQTSGSRYEQYF. Written as DNA, the CDR3 is TGTGCCAGCTCACCGCAGACTAGCGGGAGTCGATACGAGCAGTACTTC.

The genes are TRBV5-1 and TRBJ2-7, with 9 bases lining up with TRBD2. With 3 bases clipped from V and 0 bases from J, the junction kept 4 bases outside the gene matches. CDR1 is SGHRS, CDR2 YFSETQ, per germline. CDR3 length: 15 amino acids. This CDR3 is CASSSASGASYEQYF. The CDR3 DNA is TGCGCCAGCAGCTCTGCTAGCGGGGCCTCCTACGAGCAGTACTTC.

The genes are TRBV7-2 and TRBJ2-6; TRBD1 agrees at 7 bases. From germline, CDR1 is SGHTA and CDR2 FQGNSA. This CDR3 is 18 amino acids long. V trimming: 1 base; J trimming: 0 bases; junction bases outside the gene matches: 6. CDR3 in amino acids: CASSLERQGRSGANVLTF. The CDR3 DNA reads TGTGCCAGCAGCTTAGAGAGACAGGGCCGCTCTGGGGCCAACGTCCTGACTTTC.

The V and J genes are TRBV7-6 and TRBJ2-2; D ambiguous. The V and J ends lost 1 base and 5 bases respectively, with 5 bases between them. This CDR3 has 13 amino acids. Per germline, CDR1 SGHVS and CDR2 FNYEAQ. The CDR3 nucleotides read TGTGCCAGCAGCTTAGTACTAACCGGGGAGCTGTTTTTT. Protein product: CASSLVLTGELFF.

The chain links TRBV19 to TRBJ2-2, with D uncertain. In germline, CDR1 is LNHDA, CDR2 SQIVND (reference sequence). V was cut by 8 bases and J by 8 bases, with 6 bases left in between. The CDR3 length is 10 residues. The CDR3 region is CASSSGELFF. Written as DNA, the CDR3 is TGTGCCAGTTCTTCTGGGGAGCTGTTTTTT.

The rearrangement joins TRBV2 to TRBJ1-1; D not certain. The CDR3 runs 17 residues. V lost 0 bases and J 9 bases, leaving 23 bases between the germline ends. CDR1 is SNHLY, CDR2 FYNNEI, per germline. The CDR3 region is CASSEARSARLTLKAFF. DNA of the CDR3: TGTGCCAGCAGTGAAGCCCGTAGCGCCAGACTCACTTTAAAAGCTTTCTTT.

Here the CDR3 DNA reads TGCGCCAGCAGTGATTTTAGTGGACTAGGGGACACCGGGGAGCTGTTTTTT. This translates into CASSDFSGLGDTGELFF. The rearrangement links TRBV10-2 to TRBJ2-2, with 7 bases fitting TRBD2. The V gene's germline CDR1 is WSHSY and CDR2 SAAADI. The V segment lost 3 bases and the J segment 3 bases; nucleotides outside the gene matches: 10. The CDR3 totals 17 residues.

The V gene is TRBV30, the J gene TRBJ1-2; tentatively, D is TRBD1 (6 bases). CDR1 and CDR2 (germline): GTSNPN, SVGIG (reference sequence). Trimming pared 5 bases from V and 1 base from J, leaving 8 bases between. CDR3 length equals 12 residues. CDR3 sequence: CAWGQINYGYTF. As DNA, the CDR3 is TGTGCCTGGGGACAGATTAACTATGGCTACACCTTC.

The chain has TRBV14 and TRBJ1-1; no definite D call. V was trimmed by 2 bases and J by 1 base, leaving 5 bases between them. Germline V gene lookup returns CDR1 SGHDN and CDR2 FVKESK. The CDR3 spans 13 residues. This chain's CDR3 is CASSQLANTEAFF. In DNA, the CDR3 is TGTGCCAGCAGCCAATTGGCGAACACTGAAGCTTTCTTT.

V usage is TRBV18 and J usage is TRBJ2-5, with unresolved D. This CDR3 is built from 15 residues. Trimming left V 0 bases short and J 2 bases short, with 10 bases between. Germline-derived CDR1 and CDR2 are KGHSH and LQKENI. The CDR3 nucleotides are TGTGCCAGCTCACCACCGCTAGAGAATCAAGAGACCCAGTACTTC. Translation gives CASSPPLENQETQYF.

The V and J genes are TRBV10-3 and TRBJ2-5; 7 positions agree with TRBD2. The junction had 8 bases not matched to a gene; V was cut back by 10 bases and J by 3 bases. CDR3 length: 13 residues. Per germline, CDR1 ENHRY and CDR2 SYGVKD. CDR3 in amino acids: CATVKAGEETQYF. DNA for the CDR3: TGTGCCACGGTGAAGGCGGGAGAAGAGACCCAGTACTTC.

The rearrangement uses TRBV9 and TRBJ2-2; TRBD1 matches at 9 bases. Germline CDR1 and CDR2: SGDLS and YYNGEE. CDR3 length: 16 amino acids. The trim removed 4 bases at V and 3 bases at J, leaving 7 bases unmatched. CDR3 DNA sequence: TGTGCCAGCAGCAGCAACAGGGGGCCGTACACCGGGGAGCTGTTTTTT. Translating gives CASSSNRGPYTGELFF.

The CDR3 DNA reads TGTGCCAGCAGCTTAGAGTTTTGGACAGGGAACAATCAGCCCCAGCATTTT. This codes for CASSLEFWTGNNQPQHF. The rearrangement joins TRBV7-9 to TRBJ1-5, with 8 bases aligning to TRBD1. The CDR3 contains 17 residues. V lost 1 base to trimming and J lost 3 bases; unmatched junction nucleotides: 8. The germline V gene encodes CDR1 SEHNR and CDR2 FQNEAQ (reference sequence).

The genes are TRBV11-2 and TRBJ2-7; 8 bases fit TRBD1. Per germline, CDR1 SGHAT and CDR2 FQNNGV. The CDR3 covers 15 residues. Trimming removed 5 bases from V and 3 bases from J; junction bases left unmatched: 9. For the CDR3, the DNA is TGTGCCAGCAGCGGGACTGGACAGGGAGACTACGAGCAGTACTTC. This translates into CASSGTGQGDYEQYF.

The chain uses TRBV7-9 and TRBJ1-5; possible D gene TRBD1, 6 bases. CDR1 is SEHNR and CDR2 is FQNEAQ in the germline V gene (reference sequence). V lost 1 base and J lost 4, with 14 bases in between. The CDR3 length is 16 residues. The CDR3: CASSLGRTVANQPQHF. DNA of the CDR3: TGTGCCAGCAGCTTAGGGAGGACAGTCGCTAATCAGCCCCAGCATTTT.

CDR3 sequence: CASSPGYGYTF. The CDR3 nucleotides read TGTGCCAGCAGTCCAGGCTATGGCTACACCTTC. This chain links TRBV6-1 with TRBJ1-2; D is unresolved. V lost 5 bases and J 4 bases, leaving 5 bases between the germline ends. Looked up from germline, CDR1 is MNHNS and CDR2 is SASEGT. This CDR3 has 11 amino acids.